This entry concerns a single T cell receptor beta chain. The antigen is not known. This record comes from a study of cytomegalovirus exposure and HLA in healthy donors. Across the whole study: The same platform was used for the roughly 120 validation repertoires and the roughly 720 first-cohort repertoires, a later analysis reported. Study-wide results and caveats: Despite most TCR sequences being rare, some public TCRs occurred in many donors. It was approximately 160 TCR beta chains that were listed as cytomegalovirus-associated.

Trimming cost V 5 bases and J 6 bases, with 19 bases left between them. The germline CDR1 and CDR2 sequences are MDHEN and SYDVKM. The CDR3 is 15 residues long. Assay: immunoSEQ multiplex PCR; the TCRdb copy retains only in-frame clones and omits some. This table has roughly 180,000 clones, around nine tenths appearing once. The J gene is TRBJ1-1, the V gene TRBV28; D not resolved. Specimen: PBMCs. The sequence came from a young man in good health and CMV-seropositive. CDR3 coding DNA: TGTGCCAGCAGTACAACCGGGAGCCAATGGGCTGAAGCTTTCTTT. It translates to CASSTTGSQWAEAFF. The full variable domain, its missing parts supplied by reference TRBV28 and TRBJ1-1, is DVKVTQSSRYLVKRTGEKVFLECVQDMDHENMFWYRQDPGLGLRLIYFSYDVKMKEKGDIPEGYSVSREKKERFSLILESASTNQTSMYLCASSTTGSQWAEAFFGQGTRLTVV.